These 21 T cell receptor beta chains were all obtained from the same sample, sequenced in a study of OX40 agonist ivuxolimab in advanced cancers. Libraries were prepared by immunoSEQ multiplex PCR; TCRdb keeps only in-frame clonotypes and omits some of them. The sample lists fewer than 80,000 clones, around 83% occurring once. The sequencing used CD4+ or CD8+ T cells sorted from blood, collected in a trial of the OX40 agonist ivuxolimab. The receptors were sampled from an adult with an advanced solid tumor such as melanoma, head and neck, liver or kidney cancer.

This chain connects TRBV19 to TRBJ2-1; D is uncertain. The CDR3 is made up of 15 amino acids. Trimming removed 8 bases at V and 10 bases at J, with 24 bases between. Germline loops: CDR1 LNHDA, CDR2 SQIVND (reference sequence). Written as DNA, the CDR3 is TGTGCCAGTTCCACCGCCATCGCCGGGCCTTTCGAGCAGTTCTTC. This translates into CASSTAIAGPFEQFF.

This chain joins TRBV4-2 and TRBJ2-3; D may match TRBD1 or TRBD2 (5 bases each). V shed 3 bases and J shed 1 base, with 14 bases lying between them. The CDR3 covers 16 residues. The germline CDR1 and CDR2 sequences are LGHNA and YNFKEQ. CDR3 bases: TGTGCCAGCAGCCAGAGTGGGGGTAGCGGCACAGATACGCAGTATTTT. Protein product: CASSQSGGSGTDTQYF.

The V gene is TRBV2, the J gene TRBJ2-6, with 7 positions matching TRBD1. CDR1 is SNHLY, CDR2 FYNNEI, per germline. With V trimmed by 10 bases and J by 3 bases, 6 bases remained unmatched. There are 14 residues in the CDR3. This CDR3 is CATKGGYGANVLTF. Here the CDR3 DNA reads TGTGCCACCAAAGGGGGCTATGGGGCCAACGTCCTGACTTTC.

The sample holds a few counts of this clone. The V and J genes are TRBV18 and TRBJ2-2; D is uncertain. Germline V gives CDR1 KGHSH, CDR2 LQKENI. The V end lost 0 bases, the J end lost 7 bases, and 12 bases lay between the germline ends. The CDR3 sequence is 15 residues long. The CDR3 loop is CASSPPLQLGGELFF. The CDR3 DNA reads as TGTGCCAGCTCACCACCGTTACAGCTAGGCGGGGAGCTGTTTTTT. Filled out from reference TRBV18 and TRBJ2-2, the complete variable domain reads NAGVMQNPRHLVRRRGQEARLRCSPMKGHSHVYWYRQLPEEGLKFMVYLQKENIIDESGMPKERFSAEFPKEGPSILRIQQVVRGDSAAYFCASSPPLQLGGELFFGEGSRLTVL.

The chain joins TRBV5-1 to TRBJ1-2; perhaps TRBD1 as D (6 bases). Trimming stripped 4 bases from V and 4 bases from J, with 14 bases between. The CDR3 has 14 amino acids. The germline gives CDR1 SGHRS, CDR2 YFSETQ. CDR3 sequence: CASSAYREGYGYTF. CDR3 nucleotide sequence: TGCGCCAGCAGCGCCTACAGGGAGGGCTATGGCTACACCTTC.

The rearrangement links TRBV6-1 to TRBJ2-5; weak D call: TRBD2 (5 bases). Trimming pared 7 bases from V and 6 bases from J, leaving 12 bases between. This CDR3 comprises 12 residues. Germline-derived CDR1 and CDR2 are MNHNS and SASEGT. CDR3 sequence (DNA): TGTGCCAGCAAATTCCCCGGGAAGACCCAGTACTTC. Its translation: CASKFPGKTQYF.

In regard to this clone: Different DNA sequences within this sample yield the same CDR3. This chain joins TRBV7-2 and TRBJ1-3; a weak D match, TRBD1 (6 bases). This CDR3 has 15 amino acids. The germline V gene encodes CDR1 SGHTA and CDR2 FQGNSA. Trimming left V 2 bases short and J 4 bases short, with 12 bases between. The CDR3 here is CASSLTGLSGNTIYF. For the CDR3, the DNA is TGTGCCAGCAGCTTAACAGGGTTATCGGGAAACACCATATATTTT.

V gene TRBV27 combines with J gene TRBJ1-3, with 10 bases aligning to TRBD1. The CDR3 has 18 amino acids. Looked up from germline, CDR1 is MNHEY and CDR2 is SMNVEV (reference sequence). Trimming removed 5 bases from V and 1 base from J; junction bases left unmatched: 11. Here the CDR3 reads CASSPGTGALSSGNTIYF. The CDR3 DNA reads TGTGCCAGCAGTCCCGGGACAGGGGCCCTCTCTTCTGGAAACACCATATATTTT.

The chain links TRBV5-1 to TRBJ1-2; 10 bases agree with TRBD1. In germline, CDR1 is SGHRS, CDR2 YFSETQ. V shed 2 bases and J 2 bases; nucleotides not matched to a gene: 3. CDR3 length: 15 residues. As DNA, the CDR3 is TGCGCCAGCAGCTTCACGGGACAGGGGAACTATGGCTACACCTTC. Its protein is CASSFTGQGNYGYTF.

V and J are TRBV2 and TRBJ2-3; D remains unclear. The CDR3 has 16 amino acids. The V gene lost 7 bases and the J gene lost 0 bases, with 17 bases spanning the gap. The germline V gene has CDR1 SNHLY and CDR2 FYNNEI. CDR3 protein: CASTFDTPASTDTQYF. The CDR3 DNA is TGTGCCAGCACCTTCGACACTCCGGCTAGCACAGATACGCAGTATTTT.

In its sample, this clone was seen a few times. This sequence joins TRBV28 and TRBJ2-2; TRBD2 is a possible D gene (5 bases). The length of the CDR3 is 15 residues. Trimming removed 6 bases at V and 5 bases at J, with 16 bases between. The V gene's germline CDR1 is MDHEN and CDR2 SYDVKM. The CDR3 loop reads CASSRRGVGTGELFF. The CDR3, as DNA: TGTGCCAGCAGCCGACGGGGTGTAGGAACCGGGGAGCTGTTTTTT. Looking up the rest from reference TRBV28 and TRBJ2-2 gives the full variable domain: DVKVTQSSRYLVKRTGEKVFLECVQDMDHENMFWYRQDPGLGLRLIYFSYDVKMKEKGDIPEGYSVSREKKERFSLILESASTNQTSMYLCASSRRGVGTGELFFGEGSRLTVL.

This clone has only one observation. The V gene is TRBV2, the J gene TRBJ1-5; no definite D call. Germline loops: CDR1 SNHLY, CDR2 FYNNEI. This CDR3 is 15 amino acids long. V dropped 1 base and J dropped 0 bases, with 7 bases sitting between them. This CDR3 reads CASSEDAYSNQPQHF. CDR3 bases: TGTGCCAGCAGTGAAGACGCCTATAGCAATCAGCCCCAGCATTTT.

Only a few counts were recorded for this clone. The chain employs TRBV7-8 and TRBJ1-2; 9 bases are a match to TRBD1. The CDR3 loop spans 14 amino acids. With 4 bases clipped from V and 4 bases from J, the junction kept 4 bases outside the gene matches. Germline assignment: CDR1 SGHVS and CDR2 FQNEAQ. The CDR3 coding sequence is TGTGCCAGCAGCTGGGGACAGGGAATCTATGGCTACACCTTC. Translated, it gives CASSWGQGIYGYTF. The full variable domain, in which reference TRBV7-8 and TRBJ1-2 provide the parts outside the CDR3, is GAGVSQSPRYKVAKRGQDVALRCDPISGHVSLFWYQQALGQGPEFLTYFQNEAQLDKSGLPSDRFFAERPEGSVSTLKIQRTQQEDSAVYLCASSWGQGIYGYTFGSGTRLTVV.

This chain joins TRBV7-8 and TRBJ2-7, with no clear D. Germline loops: CDR1 SGHVS, CDR2 FQNEAQ. Deletions cut 5 bases from V and 3 bases from J, with 11 bases between. The length of the CDR3 is 13 residues. The CDR3 reads CASSPGPFYEQYF. The CDR3 DNA follows: TGTGCCAGCAGCCCCGGGCCATTCTACGAGCAGTACTTC.

The chain couples TRBV11-2 to TRBJ2-3, with 8 bases that match TRBD1. This CDR3 has 15 residues. Looked up from germline, CDR1 is SGHAT and CDR2 is FQNNGV. Trimming at V came to 5 bases and at J to 5 bases, leaving 9 bases not matched to a gene. The chain's CDR3 is CASSNTAGGRDTQYF. For the CDR3, the DNA is TGTGCCAGCAGCAACACGGCAGGGGGCAGAGATACGCAGTATTTT.

This chain joins TRBV27 and TRBJ1-2; D is perhaps TRBD1 (5 bases). CDR3 size: 13 residues. The germline CDR1 and CDR2 sequences are MNHEY and SMNVEV (reference sequence). Trimming shortened V by 2 bases and J by 8 bases, and 12 bases separated the two germline ends. The CDR3 DNA reads TGTGCCAGCAGTTTAACAAAACAGGTCGGCTACACCTTC. Translated, it gives CASSLTKQVGYTF.

The rearrangement joins TRBV2 to TRBJ1-5, with a weak D call TRBD1 (5 bases). Deletions cut 3 bases from V and 7 bases from J, with 13 bases between. Germline lookup yields CDR1 SNHLY and CDR2 FYNNEI. The CDR3 sequence is 14 residues long. The CDR3 loop is CASSEGVLRQPQHF. For the CDR3, the DNA is TGTGCCAGCAGTGAGGGGGTTTTGAGACAGCCCCAGCATTTT. The variable domain in full, completed from reference TRBV2 and TRBJ1-5, reads EPEVTQTPSHQVTQMGQEVILRCVPISNHLYFYWYRQILGQKVEFLVSFYNNEISEKSEIFDDQFSVERPDGSNFTLKIRSTKLEDSAMYFCASSEGVLRQPQHFGDGTRLSIL.

V is TRBV5-4 and J is TRBJ2-2, with D possibly matching TRBD2 (5 bases). Germline lookup yields CDR1 SGHNT and CDR2 YYREEE (reference sequence). V dropped 4 bases and J dropped 1 base, with 14 bases sitting between them. This CDR3 contains 16 residues. The CDR3 DNA is TGTGCCAGCAGCCCGGTCGGGATTCAGAACACCGGGGAGCTGTTTTTT. As protein: CASSPVGIQNTGELFF.

The genes are TRBV6-5 and TRBJ1-2; D is uncertain. CDR1 MNHEY and CDR2 SVGAGI come from the germline V gene. V lost 6 bases, J lost 7 bases, and 21 bases lay in between. The CDR3 consists of 15 residues. CDR3 in DNA: TGTGCCAGCAGGAGGCCCGGGGAGGTGGCTAGTGGCTACACCTTC. Translating gives CASRRPGEVASGYTF.

The chain uses TRBV11-2 and TRBJ2-1; no definite D call. CDR1 is SGHAT and CDR2 is FQNNGV in the germline V gene. The ends were cut back, 1 base at V and 3 bases at J, with 4 bases in the middle. CDR3 length: 13 amino acids. Here the CDR3 reads CASSLGGYNEQFF. DNA of the CDR3: TGTGCCAGCAGCTTAGGGGGCTACAATGAGCAGTTCTTC.

The V call is TRBV18, the J call TRBJ2-3, with TRBD1 matching over 8 bases. Per the germline V gene, CDR1 is KGHSH and CDR2 is LQKENI. V lost 2 bases, J lost 3 bases, and 4 bases stayed unmatched. The CDR3 loop spans 15 amino acids. CDR3 protein: CASSPWDRTTDTQYF. As DNA, the CDR3 is TGTGCCAGCTCACCATGGGACAGGACGACAGATACGCAGTATTTT.